A selection of T cell receptor beta chains follows, all from one sample in a study of blood T cell repertoires in COVID-19. Clones were sequenced by immunoSEQ multiplex PCR, and TCRdb holds only the in-frame ones, with some missing. The repertoire includes roughly 200,000 clones, 75% to 90% of them detected once, and about 4.5% sits in the top ten. Sequenced input: PBMCs or T cells enriched from blood (not recorded which). These receptors all come from a woman aged 25 to 39 who had been exposed to COVID-19. Each CDR3 is given with its conserved first and last residue. D genes are given only for firm matches. Expanded clones are given a class, and other clones once, few, many or no size at all.

v_gene	len	j_gene	d_gene	abundance	CDR3aa	CDR3nt
TRBV5-5	14	TRBJ1-1	NA	NA	CASSLTPGNTEAFF	TGTGCCAGCAGCTTGACTCCAGGGAACACTGAAGCTTTCTTT
TRBV21-1	14	TRBJ1-2	NA	NA	CASSKRTANYGYTF	TGTGCCAGCAGCAAACGGACAGCTAACTATGGCTACACCTTC
TRBV19	15	TRBJ1-2	NA	NA	CASTPRGTKGYGYTF	TGTGCCAGTACCCCAAGGGGGACCAAGGGCTATGGCTACACCTTC
TRBV2	14	TRBJ2-3	NA	NA	CASSEVASTDTQYF	TGTGCCAGCAGTGAAGTAGCAAGCACAGATACGCAGTATTTT
TRBV19	15	TRBJ2-7	NA	NA	CASSITGPSSYEQYF	TGTGCCAGTAGTATAACAGGACCAAGCTCCTACGAGCAGTACTTC
TRBV10-3	15	TRBJ1-6	TRBD1	once	CAISESTGGSSPLHF	TGTGCCATCAGTGAGTCAACAGGGGGTTCTTCACCCCTCCACTTT
TRBV19	14	TRBJ1-1	NA	NA	CASSSTGSLTEAFF	TGTGCCAGTAGTTCGACAGGTTCTCTCACTGAAGCTTTCTTT
TRBV21-1	16	TRBJ2-2	NA	NA	CASSKSTSPNTGELFF	TGTGCCAGCAGCAAATCGACTAGCCCAAACACCGGGGAGCTGTTTTTT
TRBV4-1	16	TRBJ2-1	TRBD2	NA	CASSQAGLDPYNEQFF	TGCGCCAGCAGCCAAGCGGGACTAGACCCTTACAATGAGCAGTTCTTC
TRBV11-3	19	TRBJ1-1	TRBD1	NA	CASSLEHGQGVRIGTEAFF	TGTGCCAGCAGCTTAGAACATGGACAGGGGGTAAGGATTGGCACTGAAGCTTTCTTT